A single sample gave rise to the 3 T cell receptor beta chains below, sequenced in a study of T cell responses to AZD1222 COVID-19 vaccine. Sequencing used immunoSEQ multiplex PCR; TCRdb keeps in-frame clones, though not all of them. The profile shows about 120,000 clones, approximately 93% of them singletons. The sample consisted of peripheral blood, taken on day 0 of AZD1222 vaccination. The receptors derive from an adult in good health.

CDR3 DNA: TGTGCCAGCAGCTTCAGCGATGAGCAGTTCTTC. Translated, it gives CASSFSDEQFF. The gene calls are TRBV7-9 and TRBJ2-1, with D unresolved. CDR1 is SEHNR and CDR2 is FQNEAQ in the germline V gene (reference sequence). V was pared by 3 bases and J by 8 bases, with 5 bases between. This CDR3 has 11 residues.

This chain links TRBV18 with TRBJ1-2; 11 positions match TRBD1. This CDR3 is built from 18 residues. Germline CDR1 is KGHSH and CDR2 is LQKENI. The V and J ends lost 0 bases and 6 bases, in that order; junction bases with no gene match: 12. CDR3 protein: CASSPPSFSMGQGDGYTF. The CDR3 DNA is TGTGCCAGCTCACCACCGTCGTTTTCGATGGGACAGGGGGATGGCTACACCTTC.

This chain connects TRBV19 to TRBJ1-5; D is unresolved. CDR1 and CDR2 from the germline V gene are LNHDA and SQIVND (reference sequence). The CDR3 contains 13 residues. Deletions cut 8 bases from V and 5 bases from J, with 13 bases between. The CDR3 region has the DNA TGTGCCAGTTCTACGGGGAGGGATCAGCCCCAGCATTTT. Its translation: CASSTGRDQPQHF.